This entry lists 2 T cell receptor beta chains sequenced from one sample in a study of T cell clones after liver transplantation. Sequencing was performed with immunoSEQ multiplex PCR; in TCRdb, only in-frame clones are kept and a portion is missing. In the table there are 85,000 to 110,000 clones, 84% of which are singletons. The starting material was CD4+ T cells from blood, obtained around 44 months after liver transplant. Source of these receptors: a human patient who received a liver transplant. Some T cells may have originated in the graft donor.

This sequence joins TRBV5-8 and TRBJ1-4; tentatively, D is TRBD1 (6 bases). Germline-derived CDR1 and CDR2 are SGHTS and YDEGEE. The CDR3 length is 15 residues. The V end was cut by 3 bases, the J end by 3 bases, with 12 bases between. CDR3 coding DNA: TGTGCCAGCAGCTACCGGGGGCAGGCTAATGAAAAACTGTTTTTT. Translation gives CASSYRGQANEKLFF.

This clone occurred once. CDR3 nucleotide sequence: TGTGCCAGCAGCTTACCGGGTAGTAGGGCCAAAAACATTCAGTACTTC. Residues: CASSLPGSRAKNIQYF. V gene TRBV7-2 combines with J gene TRBJ2-4; D gene ambiguous. This CDR3 has 16 amino acids. The V gene lost 2 bases and the J gene lost 1 base, with 12 bases spanning the gap. Germline CDR1 and CDR2: SGHTA and FQGNSA.